The TCR beta chain described here comes from a study of coeliac disease. Using immunoSEQ multiplex PCR, the repertoire was profiled, and TCRdb retains in-frame clones only, with some absent. The sample has 1,000 to 1,500 clones; 45% to 70% are singletons. The receptor's source is a man aged 65-85 years without celiac disease. The sample taken for sequencing was intraepithelial lymphocytes from the gut.

CDR3 sequence reads: CASSLITPTGRNSPLHF. Written as DNA, the CDR3 is TGTGCCAGCAGCTTAATCACCCCGACAGGGAGAAATTCACCCCTCCACTTT. The rearrangement uses TRBV11-1 and TRBJ1-6; 7 bases line up with TRBD1. With V trimmed by 2 bases and J by 7 bases, 11 bases remained unmatched. The CDR3 is 17 residues long. The germline CDR1 and CDR2 sequences are SGHAT and FQDESV (reference sequence).